This passage covers 12 T cell receptor beta chains from one sample sequenced in a study of blood T cells in healthy people across ages. Using a J-beta primer mix together with a sample-barcoded 5' primer, a second PCR was run for about 7 to 12 cycles. TCRdb reprocessed the 5' RACE reads with MiXCR, giving one entry per CDR3 protein. This table holds hundreds of thousands of distinct CDR3 sequences, 27% found once. In addition, the sample was reused for a study of T cells of mothers and their children.

Material: blood. The receptors derive from a boy between 2 and 15 years old in good health.

This sequence joins TRBV20-1 and TRBJ1-4; the D is unclear. V was pared by 0 bases and J by 6 bases, with 23 bases between. The CDR3 covers 18 residues. Germline assignment: CDR1 DFQATT and CDR2 SNEGSKA (reference sequence). The CDR3 region has the DNA TGCAGTGCTAGAGAATATCCCCCCCGGGGTGGGCAGTATGAAAAACTGTTTTTT. This translates into CSAREYPPRGGQYEKLFF.

This clonotype has only a few counts. This chain uses TRBV24-1 with TRBJ2-5, with a weak D call TRBD1 (6 bases). Near its end, the DNA agrees better with TRBJ2-1, so the J call may be wrong. Germline V gene lookup returns CDR1 KGHDR and CDR2 SFDVKD. The CDR3 sequence is 15 residues long. Here the CDR3 DNA reads TGTGCCACCAGTGATCCCTCCTGGACAGACAATGAGCAGTTCTTC. As protein: CATSDPSWTDNEQFF.

This chain connects TRBV2 to TRBJ2-4, with TRBD1 matching over 11 bases. V was pared by 6 bases and J by 7 bases, with 2 bases of the junction left unmatched. Germline lookup yields CDR1 SNHLY and CDR2 FYNNEI. The CDR3 loop spans 13 amino acids. The DNA of the CDR3 is TGTGCCAGCAGGGACAGGGGGCTGAACATTCAGTACTTC. It specifies CASRDRGLNIQYF.

The rearrangement joins TRBV7-2 to TRBJ2-1, with no clear D. Matching the DNA end better, TRBJ2-5 makes the J call doubtful. This CDR3 has 13 residues. The germline CDR1 and CDR2 sequences are SGHTA and FQGNSA. This CDR3 is CASSLAPRETQYF. The CDR3 DNA follows: TGTGCCAGCAGCTTAGCTCCCCGGGAGACCCAGTACTTC.

The chain combines TRBV25-1 with TRBJ2-5, with D tentatively TRBD1 (6 bases). The CDR3 has 15 amino acids. Between the trimmed V and J ends, which lost 3 bases and 2 bases, there was a span of 13 bases. Germline values: CDR1 MGHDK, CDR2 SYGVNS. The DNA for the CDR3 is TGTGCCAGCAGTGACTTGGACAGAAAACAAGAGACCCAGTACTTC. Translated, it gives CASSDLDRKQETQYF.

V and J are TRBV3-1 and TRBJ2-3, with D maybe TRBD2 (7 bases). Germline V CDR1 and CDR2: LGHDT, YNNKEL (reference sequence). With 3 bases removed from V and 1 base from J, the gap between germline ends came to 11 bases. The length of the CDR3 is 15 residues. CDR3 sequence reads: CASSQRGGRTDTQYF. CDR3 sequence (DNA): TGTGCCAGCAGCCAGAGGGGGGGCCGCACAGATACGCAGTATTTT.

This clonotype was detected a few times. CDR3 bases: TGTGCCAGCAGCTTTGGGAAGACAGGGGGCCCTGCAACTAATGAAAAACTGTTTTTT. Amino acid sequence: CASSFGKTGGPATNEKLFF. The chain employs TRBV7-9 and TRBJ1-4, with TRBD1 identical over 10 bases. The CDR3 contains 19 residues. Germline loops: CDR1 SEHNR, CDR2 FQNEAQ (reference sequence). Losses at the gene ends were 3 bases for V and 0 bases for J; bases not matched to a gene: 10. Full variable domain (missing parts from reference TRBV7-9 and TRBJ1-4): DTGVSQNPRHKITKRGQNVTFRCDPISEHNRLYWYRQTLGQGPEFLTYFQNEAQLEKSRLLSDRFSAERPKGSFSTLEIQRTEQGDSAMYLCASSFGKTGGPATNEKLFFGSGTQLSVL.

This clonotype has a handful of counts. The chain links TRBV6-5 to TRBJ2-7; 9 positions match TRBD1. CDR1 is MNHEY, CDR2 SVGAGI, per germline. The CDR3 contains 14 residues. J lost 3 bases, V lost 6 bases, and 6 bases had no gene match. CDR3 sequence (DNA): TGTGCCAGCAGCCCCCGACAGGGGGGCTACGAGCAGTACTTC. Translation: CASSPRQGGYEQYF.

This clonotype appeared a few times. The V call is TRBV14, the J call TRBJ1-3; D uncertain. Trimming took 0 bases from V and 0 from J, leaving 12 bases between them. The CDR3 sequence is 17 residues long. Germline values: CDR1 SGHDN, CDR2 FVKESK. The CDR3 DNA is TGTGCCAGCAGCCAAGAGAACAGTTGGAGCTCTGGAAACACCATATATTTT. Residues: CASSQENSWSSGNTIYF.

This clonotype was counted a few times. The chain links TRBV5-1 to TRBJ2-5; perhaps D is TRBD1 or TRBD2 (5 bases each). Gene TRBJ2-7 matches the end of the DNA better, so the J call may be wrong. The CDR3 length is 13 residues. From germline, CDR1 is SGHRS and CDR2 YFSETQ. CDR3 nucleotide sequence: TGCGCCAGCAGCTGGAACCGGGACGGCGAGCAGTACTTC. Its translation: CASSWNRDGEQYF.

In its sample, this clonotype was seen a few times. V gene TRBV3-1 combines with J gene TRBJ1-2, with no clear D. V was cut by 1 base and J by 3 bases, with 6 bases left in between. Germline V lookup: CDR1 LGHDT, CDR2 YNNKEL (reference sequence). The CDR3 totals 13 residues. CDR3 in amino acids: CASSQAAHYGYTF. In DNA form, the CDR3 reads TGTGCCAGCAGCCAAGCAGCCCACTATGGCTACACCTTC.

This clonotype has more than one count but fewer than ten. This rearrangement joins TRBV12-3 or TRBV12-4 to TRBJ2-7, with D possibly matching TRBD1 (5 bases). CDR3 length equals 12 residues. The germline V and J ends were trimmed by 2 bases and 9 bases, with 11 bases remaining between them. The CDR3 nucleotides are TGTGCCAGCAGTTTATTAGGGGTAGGGCAGTACTTC. It encodes CASSLLGVGQYF.